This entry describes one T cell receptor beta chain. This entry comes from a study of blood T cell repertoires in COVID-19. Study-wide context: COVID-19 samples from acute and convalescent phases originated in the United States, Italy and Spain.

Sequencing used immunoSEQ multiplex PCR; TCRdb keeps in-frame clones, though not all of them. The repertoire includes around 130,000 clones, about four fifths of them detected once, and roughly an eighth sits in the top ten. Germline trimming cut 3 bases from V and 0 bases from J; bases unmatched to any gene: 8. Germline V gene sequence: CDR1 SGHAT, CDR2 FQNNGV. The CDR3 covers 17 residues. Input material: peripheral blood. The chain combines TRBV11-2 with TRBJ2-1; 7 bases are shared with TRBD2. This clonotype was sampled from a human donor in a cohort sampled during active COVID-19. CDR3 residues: CASSFPESGVSYNEQFF. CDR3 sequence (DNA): TGTGCCAGCAGCTTCCCCGAGAGCGGGGTCTCCTACAATGAGCAGTTCTTC.